This TCR beta chain was sequenced for a study of blood T cell repertoires in COVID-19. Study information: PBMCs, B-cell-depleted T cells, or T cells were the source of the cDNA or gDNA that made up the material.

Cohort 3 donors counted as recovered after two negative PCRs, clearance, or resolved symptoms. Looked up from germline, CDR1 is SQVTM and CDR2 is ANQGSEA. The J segment lost 7 bases and the V segment lost 5 bases, leaving 12 bases of the junction unmatched. The CDR3 is made up of 15 amino acids. This table comes from immunoSEQ multiplex PCR, and its TCRdb copy is limited to in-frame clones, with some not included. The sample gives hundreds of thousands of clones, approximately 86% of which show up once; 6.5% to 8.5% is in the top ten. The receptor was isolated from a woman aged 55-69 years who had recovered from COVID-19. The chain joins TRBV29-1 to TRBJ2-1; 9 bases agree with TRBD1. Sequencing was performed on PBMCs or T cells enriched from blood (not recorded which). The CDR3 is CSVTVTGGRWNEQFF. For the CDR3, the DNA is TGCAGCGTTACAGTCACAGGGGGCAGGTGGAATGAGCAGTTCTTC.